This T cell receptor beta chain originates from a study of T cell responses to AZD1222 COVID-19 vaccine. As regards this clone: Its antigen remains unidentified.

The CDR3 has 17 amino acids. V was pared by 0 bases and J by 7 bases, with 16 bases between. Germline assignment: CDR1 KGHSH and CDR2 LQKENI. Study-wide results and caveats: A reported finding is that nearly half of spike-specific TCRs target unmutated variant regions. The study sampled repertoires only after the peak T cell response.

Using immunoSEQ multiplex PCR, the repertoire was profiled, and TCRdb retains in-frame clones only, with some absent. The sample includes under 150,000 clones, roughly 92% seen only once; the top ten take about a tenth. The sample was peripheral blood, taken 28 days after the second AZD1222 dose. The receptor's source is an adult who received the AZD1222 COVID-19 vaccine. The genes are TRBV18 and TRBJ1-6, with D perhaps TRBD1 (6 bases). The DNA of the CDR3 is TGTGCCAGCTCACCACCCATGGGGGGCGCGCGGAATTCACCCCTCCACTTT. Residues: CASSPPMGGARNSPLHF. The variable domain in full, completed from reference TRBV18 and TRBJ1-6, reads NAGVMQNPRHLVRRRGQEARLRCSPMKGHSHVYWYRQLPEEGLKFMVYLQKENIIDESGMPKERFSAEFPKEGPSILRIQQVVRGDSAAYFCASSPPMGGARNSPLHFGNGTRLTVT.